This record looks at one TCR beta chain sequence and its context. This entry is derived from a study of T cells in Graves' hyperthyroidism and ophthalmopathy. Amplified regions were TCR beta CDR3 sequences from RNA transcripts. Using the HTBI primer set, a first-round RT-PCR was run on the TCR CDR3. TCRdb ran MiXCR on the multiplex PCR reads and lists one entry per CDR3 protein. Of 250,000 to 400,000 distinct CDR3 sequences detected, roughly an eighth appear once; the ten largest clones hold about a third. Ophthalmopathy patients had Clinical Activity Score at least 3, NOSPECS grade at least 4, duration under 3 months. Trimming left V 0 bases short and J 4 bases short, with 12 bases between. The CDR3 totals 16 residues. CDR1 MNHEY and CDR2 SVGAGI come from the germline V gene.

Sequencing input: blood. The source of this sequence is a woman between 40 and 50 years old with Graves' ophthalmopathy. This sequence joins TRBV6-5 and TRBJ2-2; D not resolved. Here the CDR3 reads CASSYSAFEPTGELFF. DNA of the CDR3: TGTGCCAGCAGTTACTCAGCTTTTGAACCCACCGGGGAGCTGTTTTTT.